These T cell receptor beta chains were read from a single sample in a study of T cells in Graves' hyperthyroidism and ophthalmopathy. TCRdb used MiXCR to reprocess the multiplex PCR reads, holding one entry per CDR3 protein. The data contain hundreds of thousands of distinct CDR3 sequences, 16% of them singletons. The sample consisted of blood. The receptors stem from a woman aged 18-29 years with Graves' hyperthyroidism. The CDR3 runs from the conserved cysteine through the conserved F or W. The order of the fields is V gene, D gene, clone size, J gene, CDR3 DNA, CDR3 protein. D genes are given only for firm matches. Size tells how often a clone was seen (once, few, many) or the class of an expanded clone, and some rows leave it out.

TRBV29-1,NA,many,TRBJ2-7,TGCAGCGTTGGGTATAGCGGCATCCGGACCGAGCAGTACTTC,CSVGYSGIRTEQYF
TRBV10-3,NA,many,TRBJ1-6,TGTGCCATCAGTGAGTCCGGGAATTCACCCCTCCACTTT,CAISESGNSPLHF
TRBV5-1,NA,NA,TRBJ1-1,TGCGCCAGCAGCTTTCTGCGGGGGGCGAACACTGAAGCTTTCTTT,CASSFLRGANTEAFF
TRBV27,TRBD2,NA,TRBJ2-1,TGTGCCAGCAGGCCCCTAGCGGGGGTTTCAAATGAGCAGTTCTTC,CASRPLAGVSNEQFF
TRBV19,TRBD1,NA,TRBJ2-7,TGTGCCAGTAGTACCTCAGGGGGTGATAGCTCCTACGAGCAGTACTTC,CASSTSGGDSSYEQYF
TRBV5-1,TRBD1,NA,TRBJ2-7,TGCGCCAGCAGTCTTCCGGGACAGGGTGGCGAGCAGTACTTC,CASSLPGQGGEQYF
TRBV5-1,NA,many,TRBJ2-5,TGCGCCAGCAGACAAGAAGAGACCCAGTACTTC,CASRQEETQYF
TRBV11-2,TRBD2,NA,TRBJ2-5,TGTGCCAGCAGCCCAGTAGCGGGAGGCCGCCAAGAGACCCAGTACTTC,CASSPVAGGRQETQYF
TRBV27,TRBD1,NA,TRBJ2-3,TGTGCCAGCAGCTCGCCCGGACAGGGAGGCACAGATACGCAGTATTTT,CASSSPGQGGTDTQYF
TRBV4-2,NA,NA,TRBJ1-6,TGTGCCAGCAGCCAAGATAGTAGTTTGACAGTTTATAATTCACCCCTCCACTTT,CASSQDSSLTVYNSPLHF
TRBV7-2,NA,NA,TRBJ1-2,TGTGCCAGCACCTTCCGGCCGGCACAGACCTATGGCTACACCTTC,CASTFRPAQTYGYTF
TRBV5-1,NA,many,TRBJ1-1,TGCGCCAGCAGCTTGGTAAGGGGTACTAGGTTAGCTTTCTTT,CASSLVRGTRLAFF
TRBV11-1,TRBD2,many,TRBJ2-2,TGTGCCAGCGTCAGCGGGGGGGCCGGGGACACCGGGGAGCTGTTTTTT,CASVSGGAGDTGELFF
TRBV20-1,NA,NA,TRBJ1-1,TGCAGTCCTAGAGCGCCGAGCGGGACTGAAGCTTTCTTT,CSPRAPSGTEAFF
TRBV7-2,TRBD2,few,TRBJ2-5,TGTGCCAGCAGCCCTCCGGGACTAGCGGGGGGAAAAGAGACCCAGTACTTC,CASSPPGLAGGKETQYF
TRBV28,TRBD2,many,TRBJ2-3,TGTGCCAGCAGTCCAATTATGGGGGGACGGACTAGCCAAGTCCCAGATACGCAGTATTTT,CASSPIMGGRTSQVPDTQYF
TRBV10-1,NA,NA,TRBJ2-3,TGCGCCAGCAGTGACCCCACGGGGACATACACAGATACGCAGTATTTT,CASSDPTGTYTDTQYF